This T cell receptor beta chain was sequenced during a study of blood T cell repertoires in COVID-19. The overall study: Specimens from acute and convalescent COVID-19 originated in the United States, Italy and Spain. PBMCs, B-cell-depleted T cells, or T cells were the source of the cDNA or gDNA that made up the material.

In the study's own analysis: Amplifying reference gene primers gave estimates of nucleated cell counts. Generated by immunoSEQ multiplex PCR, the TCRdb table keeps only in-frame clones and is missing some. V, J and clone size are those of that table, while D and trimming were read from the DNA. This sample has around 75,000 clones, with roughly 78% found just once. CDR3 size: 18 residues. Trimming took 7 bases from V and 6 from J; bases not matched to a gene: 19. CDR1 is LNHDA and CDR2 is SQIVND in the germline V gene (reference sequence). The TCR comes from a woman aged 80 or older with active or convalescent COVID-19. The J gene is TRBJ2-1, the V gene TRBV19, with 9 bases aligning to TRBD2. Material for sequencing was peripheral blood. CDR3 sequence reads: CASMMVDFSGSGGNEQFF. The DNA for the CDR3 is TGTGCCAGTATGATGGTCGATTTTAGCGGGAGCGGGGGCAATGAGCAGTTCTTC.